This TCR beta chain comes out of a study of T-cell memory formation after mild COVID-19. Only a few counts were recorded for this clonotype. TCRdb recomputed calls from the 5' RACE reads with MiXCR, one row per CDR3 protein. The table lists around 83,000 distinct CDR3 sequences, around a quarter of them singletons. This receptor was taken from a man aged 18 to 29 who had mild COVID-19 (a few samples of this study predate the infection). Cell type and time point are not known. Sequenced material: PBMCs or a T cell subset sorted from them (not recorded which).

CDR3 sequence: CSVEDRAPGLGTEAFF. In DNA, the CDR3 is TGCAGTGTGGAGGACAGGGCGCCGGGGCTCGGTACTGAAGCTTTCTTT. The V gene is TRBV20-1, the J gene TRBJ1-1, with TRBD1 identical over 8 bases. Germline trimming cut 7 bases from V and 5 bases from J; bases unmatched to any gene: 18. The CDR3 covers 16 residues. Per the germline V gene, CDR1 is DFQATT and CDR2 is SNEGSKA (reference sequence).